This section outlines one T cell receptor beta chain sequence together with its context. Samples were taken several times over chemoradiotherapy. The data were taken from a study of chemoradiotherapy in HPV16-positive cancers. Generated by immunoSEQ multiplex PCR, the TCRdb table keeps only in-frame clones and is missing some. The data contain about 67,000 clones, roughly 90% of them singletons. Germline values: CDR1 MNHEY, CDR2 SVGAGI. This CDR3 contains 13 residues. Trimming removed 6 bases from V and 9 bases from J, with 15 bases in between. This specimen consisted of blood, obtained from a patient who underwent chemoradiotherapy. The TCR comes from a human donor with HPV-associated anogenital cancer. The chain has TRBV6-5 and TRBJ2-1; D is tentatively TRBD1 or TRBD2 (5 bases each). The CDR3 spells CASRQIGGGEQFF. The CDR3 DNA sequence: TGTGCCAGCAGACAGATCGGTGGGGGTGAGCAGTTCTTC.